This T cell receptor beta chain was recorded in a study of control samples from healthy donors and cancer patients. Profiling relied on immunoSEQ multiplex PCR, and the TCRdb table lists in-frame clones only, not all of them. The repertoire holds some 130,000 clones, with roughly 91% as singletons. The CDR3 extends over 15 amino acids. Trimming removed 6 bases from V and 3 bases from J; junction bases left unmatched: 5. In germline, CDR1 is SNHLY, CDR2 FYNNEI. The J gene is TRBJ2-6, the V gene TRBV2, with TRBD1 matching over 7 bases. Sequencing was carried out using PBMCs. The sequence came from a man aged 45-65 years with head and neck cancer. The CDR3 here is CASSTTGLGANVLTF. The CDR3 DNA sequence: TGTGCCAGCAGCACGACAGGGCTTGGGGCCAACGTCCTGACTTTC.